This record looks at one TCR beta chain sequence and its context. This sample is drawn from a study of blood T cell repertoires in COVID-19. Background on the study: The analysed material was cDNA or gDNA that came from T cells, B-cell-depleted T cells, or PBMCs.

Repertoires were generated with immunoSEQ multiplex PCR, while TCRdb's copy carries only in-frame clones and drops some. The sample lists approximately 270,000 clones; about 90% were seen once. Trimming took 2 bases from V and 3 from J, leaving 4 bases between them. The CDR3 totals 12 residues. CDR1 is SNHLY and CDR2 is FYNNEI in the germline V gene. Material for sequencing was PBMCs or T cells enriched from blood (not recorded which). The chain carries TRBV2 and TRBJ1-2, with D unclear. This TCR came from a woman in her sixties or seventies who had recovered from COVID-19. The CDR3: CASSERDYGYTF. DNA for the CDR3: TGTGCCAGCAGTGAACGGGACTATGGCTACACCTTC. Filled out from reference TRBV2 and TRBJ1-2, the complete variable domain reads EPEVTQTPSHQVTQMGQEVILRCVPISNHLYFYWYRQILGQKVEFLVSFYNNEISEKSEIFDDQFSVERPDGSNFTLKIRSTKLEDSAMYFCASSERDYGYTFGSGTRLTVV.